Each of the 32 T cell receptor beta chains below was sequenced from the same sample in a study of cytomegalovirus exposure and HLA in healthy donors. Sequenced by immunoSEQ multiplex PCR; TCRdb stores in-frame clones only, minus some. The sample has some 140,000 clones, approximately 87% seen once; the top ten hold about 2.7%. Input material: PBMCs. These receptors came from a man between 18 and 29 years old in good health and CMV-seronegative.

V gene TRBV7-9 combines with J gene TRBJ1-5, with unresolved D. Trimming took 7 bases from V and 4 from J, leaving 11 bases between them. There are 13 residues in the CDR3. In germline, CDR1 is SEHNR, CDR2 FQNEAQ (reference sequence). For the CDR3, the DNA is TGTGCCAGCACCCTTGGAGGAAATCAGCCCCAGCATTTT. Amino acids: CASTLGGNQPQHF.

The J gene is TRBJ2-7, the V gene TRBV15, with a weak D call TRBD2 (5 bases). The CDR3 consists of 19 residues. From germline, CDR1 is LNHNV and CDR2 YYDKDF (reference sequence). Between the trimmed V and J ends, which lost 4 bases and 4 bases, there was a span of 29 bases. The CDR3 DNA sequence: TGTGCCACCAGCAAACGAAAGATTTACAGAGGGCACACTCCTTACGAGCAGTACTTC. Translated, it gives CATSKRKIYRGHTPYEQYF.

The rearrangement uses TRBV21-1 and TRBJ2-1; the D call TRBD2 from the table was never checked on the DNA. TRBV21-1 is deemed a pseudogene. The CDR3 totals 15 residues. CDR3 protein: CASRPGLEPYNEQFF. CDR3 DNA: TGTGCCAGCAGGCCGGGACTAGAACCCTACAATGAGCAGTTCTTC.

The rearrangement uses TRBV9 and TRBJ2-5, with 12 bases fitting TRBD2. This CDR3 region has 15 residues. V was clipped by 3 bases and J by 4 bases; unmatched bases: 4. Germline CDR1 SGDLS, CDR2 YYNGEE. Here the CDR3 reads CASSAASGRAETQYF. CDR3 DNA: TGTGCCAGCAGCGCCGCTAGCGGGAGGGCAGAGACCCAGTACTTC.

The chain carries TRBV7-9 and TRBJ2-7, with 9 bases matching TRBD1. Germline V gives CDR1 SEHNR, CDR2 FQNEAQ (reference sequence). CDR3 size: 15 residues. Germline trimming cut 5 bases from V and 5 bases from J; bases unmatched to any gene: 10. CDR3 region: CASSPLGQGTHEQYF. The CDR3 nucleotides read TGTGCCAGCAGCCCCCTCGGACAGGGGACCCACGAGCAGTACTTC.

This rearrangement joins TRBV4-3 to TRBJ1-2; weak D call: TRBD1 (6 bases). V was pared by 4 bases and J by 0 bases, with 15 bases between. The CDR3 is made up of 16 amino acids. Looked up from germline, CDR1 is LGHNA and CDR2 is YSLEER. CDR3 sequence: CASSRETGEPNYGYTF. CDR3 bases: TGCGCCAGCAGCCGAGAGACAGGAGAACCTAACTATGGCTACACCTTC.

This clone came up once. The CDR3 region is CASGTPTYEQYF. CDR3 coding DNA: TGTGCCAGCGGGACACCTACCTACGAGCAGTACTTC. The chain combines TRBV2 with TRBJ2-7; possible D gene TRBD1, 6 bases. Trimming took 8 bases from V and 2 from J, leaving 10 bases between them. The CDR3 length is 12 residues. From germline, CDR1 is SNHLY and CDR2 FYNNEI.

V and J are TRBV6-6 and TRBJ2-5; maybe TRBD1 (6 bases). The CDR3 runs to 14 residues. Trimming removed 7 bases from V and 5 bases from J, with 17 bases in between. Germline lookup yields CDR1 MNHNY and CDR2 SVGAGI (reference sequence). The CDR3 nucleotides read TGTGCCAGCACCGATGTGGGGGCTGTGGAGACCCAGTACTTC. Translating gives CASTDVGAVETQYF.

This sequence joins TRBV4-1 and TRBJ1-2, with D possibly TRBD1 on 6 matching bases. Germline V gives CDR1 MGHRA, CDR2 YSYEKL. V gave up 4 bases and J gave up 3 bases, with 15 bases separating them. This CDR3 spans 15 amino acids. The CDR3 sequence is CASSPEPTGDYGYTF. CDR3 coding DNA: TGCGCCAGCAGCCCTGAACCGACAGGAGACTATGGCTACACCTTC.

The CDR3 here is CSARLGREAFF. In DNA, the CDR3 is TGCAGTGCCAGACTGGGGAGGGAAGCTTTCTTT. V is TRBV20-1 and J is TRBJ1-1; D gene uncertain. CDR1 is DFQATT and CDR2 is SNEGSKA in the germline V gene (reference sequence). V dropped 6 bases and J dropped 8 bases, with 13 bases sitting between them. CDR3 length equals 11 residues.

With regard to this clone: Additional DNA sequences in this sample encode the identical CDR3. V gene TRBV2 combines with J gene TRBJ2-7; no clear D. V lost 3 bases and J lost 1, with 16 bases in between. Germline CDR1 SNHLY, CDR2 FYNNEI. The CDR3 length is 16 residues. CDR3 protein: CASSEASGWVSYEQYF. The CDR3, as DNA: TGTGCCAGCAGTGAGGCCTCCGGGTGGGTTTCCTACGAGCAGTACTTC.

In DNA form, the CDR3 reads TGTGCCAGCAGCTTACAGGGCAAGAACACTGAAGCTTTCTTT. Its protein product is CASSLQGKNTEAFF. V usage is TRBV7-2 and J usage is TRBJ1-1; weak D call: TRBD1 (5 bases). There are 14 residues in the CDR3. V gave up 2 bases and J gave up 1 base, with 8 bases separating them. Germline V lookup: CDR1 SGHTA, CDR2 FQGNSA. Using reference TRBV7-2 and TRBJ1-1 for the parts outside the CDR3, the full variable domain is GAGVSQSPSNKVTEKGKDVELRCDPISGHTALYWYRQSLGQGLEFLIYFQGNSAPDKSGLPSDRFSAERTGGSVSTLTIQRTQQEDSAVYLCASSLQGKNTEAFFGQGTRLTVV.

The CDR3 region is CASRGGPDPEQFF. The CDR3 bases are TGTGCCAGCCGGGGGGGTCCAGATCCTGAGCAGTTCTTC. The gene calls are TRBV27 and TRBJ2-1; 8 bases align to TRBD2. Trimming removed 8 bases from V and 9 bases from J; junction bases left unmatched: 9. CDR1 is MNHEY, CDR2 SMNVEV, per germline (reference sequence). This CDR3 comprises 13 residues.

The chain combines TRBV30 with TRBJ1-2; 7 bases align to TRBD1. The ends lost 1 base at V and 1 base at J; junction bases unmatched: 21. Per the germline V gene, CDR1 is GTSNPN and CDR2 is SVGIG (reference sequence). The length of the CDR3 is 20 residues. In DNA, the CDR3 is TGTGCCTGGAGTGGGGACAGACAGGGAATAGTTTCCCCAATTAACTATGGCTACACCTTC. It encodes CAWSGDRQGIVSPINYGYTF.

V usage is TRBV5-1 and J usage is TRBJ2-6, with 11 bases matching TRBD1. Germline assignment: CDR1 SGHRS and CDR2 YFSETQ. J lost 2 bases, V lost 4 bases, and 8 bases had no gene match. The length of the CDR3 is 18 residues. In nucleotides, the CDR3 is TGCGCCAGCAGCGAGCCGGGACAGGGGGTGGCTGGGGCCAACGTCCTGACTTTC. Its translation is CASSEPGQGVAGANVLTF.

This rearrangement joins TRBV6-6 to TRBJ1-1; D perhaps matches TRBD1 (6 bases). Deletions cut 6 bases from V and 4 bases from J, with 12 bases between. CDR1 MNHNY and CDR2 SVGAGI come from the germline V gene (reference sequence). This CDR3 spans 13 amino acids. The DNA of the CDR3 is TGTGCCAGCAGCACGGACAGCCCCACTGAAGCTTTCTTT. This codes for CASSTDSPTEAFF.

This clone was picked up one time. The chain uses TRBV10-1 and TRBJ2-1; TRBD1 aligns across 9 bases. The CDR3 covers 16 residues. Germline CDR1 reads WNHNN; CDR2 reads SYGVQD (reference sequence). V gave up 3 bases and J gave up 6 bases; unmatched junction bases: 9. The CDR3 loop is CASSETPGTGTNEQFF. In nucleotides, the CDR3 is TGCGCCAGCAGTGAAACCCCCGGGACAGGGACCAATGAGCAGTTCTTC.

The chain has TRBV5-1 and TRBJ1-1; weak D call: TRBD1 (5 bases). Per germline, CDR1 SGHRS and CDR2 YFSETQ. V was shortened by 0 bases and J by 4 bases, with 13 bases between the two germline ends. The CDR3 contains 15 residues. CDR3 in amino acids: CASSLAAGSGTEAFF. The DNA for the CDR3 is TGCGCCAGCAGCTTGGCCGCAGGGTCGGGCACTGAAGCTTTCTTT.

This chain connects TRBV6-4 to TRBJ2-1, with TRBD2 identical over 10 bases. The V gene end was trimmed by 2 bases and the J gene end by 2 bases; junction bases not matched to a gene: 0. Germline V gene data show CDR1 as MRHNA and CDR2 as SNTAGT. The CDR3 has 15 amino acids. This CDR3 is CASSDSGGAYNEQFF. CDR3 in DNA: TGTGCCAGCAGTGACAGCGGGGGGGCCTACAATGAGCAGTTCTTC.

This sequence joins TRBV2 and TRBJ1-1; weak D call: TRBD1 (5 bases). The CDR3 has 14 residues. V was clipped by 3 bases and J by 5 bases, with 13 bases between them. The germline CDR1 and CDR2 sequences are SNHLY and FYNNEI. The CDR3 coding sequence is TGTGCCAGCAGTGAGTACGGGGGTGGGACTGAAGCTTTCTTT. The encoded protein is CASSEYGGGTEAFF.

The chain links TRBV27 to TRBJ2-1; TRBD1 aligns across 7 bases. V dropped 7 bases and J dropped 7; count of bases not matched to a gene: 16. Per the germline V gene, CDR1 is MNHEY and CDR2 is SMNVEV (reference sequence). There are 16 residues in the CDR3. The CDR3 loop reads CASTLWARGKGNEQFF. The DNA of the CDR3 is TGTGCCAGCACCCTTTGGGCCAGGGGGAAAGGAAATGAGCAGTTCTTC.

V usage is TRBV7-8 and J usage is TRBJ1-2; D not certain. The V end was cut by 5 bases, the J end by 4 bases, with 17 bases between. The length of the CDR3 is 15 residues. Germline V gene lookup returns CDR1 SGHVS and CDR2 FQNEAQ. In DNA form, the CDR3 reads TGTGCCAGCAGCGTGGAGCTGGCGACGCCCTATGGCTACACCTTC. Its translation is CASSVELATPYGYTF.

The genes are TRBV5-1 and TRBJ2-3, with 12 bases that match TRBD2. The CDR3 runs 15 residues. Per germline, CDR1 SGHRS and CDR2 YFSETQ. With V trimmed by 6 bases and J by 1 base, 3 bases remained unmatched. The CDR3: CASNRLAGGTDTQYF. CDR3 DNA sequence: TGCGCCAGCAACCGACTAGCGGGAGGCACAGATACGCAGTATTTT.

The chain employs TRBV21-1 and TRBJ2-7; the D call in the table, TRBD2, was not verified against the DNA. TRBV21-1 is recorded as a pseudogene. This CDR3 region has 19 residues. CDR3 sequence: CASSKYGLVELAGPYEQYF. In nucleotides, the CDR3 is TGTGCCAGCAGCAAATACGGCCTGGTTGAACTAGCGGGGCCCTACGAGCAGTACTTC.

This clone was seen repeatedly, ten times or more. This chain links TRBV2 with TRBJ2-3; a possible D gene is TRBD1 (7 bases). Per the germline V gene, CDR1 is SNHLY and CDR2 is FYNNEI. V lost 8 bases, J lost 14 bases, and 14 bases lay in between. This CDR3 has 10 residues. Here the CDR3 reads CASGGTEPYF. CDR3 sequence (DNA): TGTGCCAGCGGCGGGACAGAGCCGTATTTT.

This clone was seen a single time. The chain recombines TRBV6-4 with TRBJ1-2; 7 bases match TRBD1. The CDR3 covers 14 residues. Trimming cost V 5 bases and J 8 bases; bases outside gene matches: 11. Germline V CDR1 and CDR2: MRHNA, SNTAGT. CDR3 in DNA: TGTGCCAGCAGTCAAACAGGGGCCCCGGGGGGCTACACCTTC. It codes for CASSQTGAPGGYTF.

DNA of the CDR3: TGTGCCAGCAGTCCAGACGGAGGGACAGCTCAAGAGACCCAGTACTTC. This encodes CASSPDGGTAQETQYF. The rearrangement links TRBV5-6 to TRBJ2-5, with D perhaps TRBD1 (7 bases). V lost 5 bases, J lost 2 bases, and 19 bases lay in between. Germline CDR1 SGHDT, CDR2 YYEEEE. The CDR3 is 16 amino acids.

This clone was counted ten times or more. V and J are TRBV11-2 and TRBJ2-4; D might be TRBD1 (6 bases). The CDR3 sequence is 13 residues long. Trimming took 9 bases from V and 13 from J, leaving 22 bases between them. Germline CDR1 is SGHAT and CDR2 is FQNNGV. The CDR3 protein is CASSWDTTKQQYF. In DNA form, the CDR3 reads TGTGCCAGTTCCTGGGACACCACTAAACAACAGTACTTC. Full variable domain (outside the CDR3, taken from reference TRBV11-2 and TRBJ2-4): EAGVAQSPRYKIIEKRQSVAFWCNPISGHATLYWYQQILGQGPKLLIQFQNNGVVDDSQLPKDRFSAERLKGVDSTLKIQPAKLEDSAVYLCASSWDTTKQQYFGAGTRLSVL.

The chain combines TRBV11-2 with TRBJ2-2; TRBD1 might be the D (6 bases). The germline V and J ends were trimmed by 5 bases and 0 bases, with 13 bases remaining between them. The CDR3 contains 16 residues. Germline loops: CDR1 SGHAT, CDR2 FQNNGV. DNA for the CDR3: TGTGCCAGCAGCGTACAGACAGGATCGAACACCGGGGAGCTGTTTTTT. Translation gives CASSVQTGSNTGELFF.

The CDR3 nucleotides read TGTGCCAGCAGCCGCGAGGGAAGCTATGGCTACACCTTC. Translating it yields CASSREGSYGYTF. This chain connects TRBV7-9 to TRBJ1-2; D ambiguous. The CDR3 loop spans 13 amino acids. Germline V lookup: CDR1 SEHNR, CDR2 FQNEAQ (reference sequence). Trimming cost V 5 bases and J 4 bases, with 11 bases left between them. The full variable domain, rest sourced from reference TRBV7-9 and TRBJ1-2, is DTGVSQNPRHKITKRGQNVTFRCDPISEHNRLYWYRQTLGQGPEFLTYFQNEAQLEKSRLLSDRFSAERPKGSFSTLEIQRTEQGDSAMYLCASSREGSYGYTFGSGTRLTVV.

The chain is built from TRBV5-6 and TRBJ1-2, with D possibly matching TRBD1 (5 bases). This CDR3 has 16 amino acids. The germline V gene has CDR1 SGHDT and CDR2 YYEEEE. V shed 0 bases and J shed 3 bases, with 15 bases lying between them. CDR3 sequence (DNA): TGTGCCAGCAGCTTGGAGGTCGCAGGGTTATACTATGGCTACACCTTC. Amino acid sequence: CASSLEVAGLYYGYTF.

The chain's CDR3 is CASSLVSGRGAEAFF. The CDR3 DNA sequence: TGTGCCAGCAGCTTGGTTTCCGGCAGGGGCGCTGAAGCTTTCTTT. The chain is built from TRBV7-9 and TRBJ1-1, with D perhaps TRBD1 (6 bases). There are 15 residues in the CDR3. Between the trimmed V and J ends, which lost 3 bases and 6 bases, there was a span of 17 bases. Germline values: CDR1 SEHNR, CDR2 FQNEAQ (reference sequence).